The 5 T cell receptor beta chains below come from one sample, sequenced in a study of cytomegalovirus exposure and HLA in healthy donors. The PCR made use of 60 Vbeta and 13 Jbeta primers. The data were produced by immunoSEQ multiplex PCR, yet TCRdb's version contains in-frame clones alone and is incomplete. Among roughly 190,000 clones listed, 75% to 80% were seen once. What was sequenced was PBMCs. The receptors stem from a female donor in good health and CMV-seronegative.

The chain uses TRBV9 and TRBJ1-1, with unresolved D. The length of the CDR3 is 15 residues. V was pared by 3 bases and J by 0 bases, with 12 bases between. Germline CDR1 SGDLS, CDR2 YYNGEE. This CDR3 is CASSGGVGLNTEAFF. CDR3 bases: TGTGCCAGCAGCGGCGGGGTGGGGTTGAACACTGAAGCTTTCTTT.

This clone was observed a single time. The chain uses TRBV19 and TRBJ1-6; 10 bases align to TRBD1. V gave up 6 bases and J gave up 4 bases; unmatched junction bases: 6. Germline CDR1 reads LNHDA; CDR2 reads SQIVND (reference sequence). CDR3 length: 16 amino acids. The CDR3, as DNA: TGTGCCAGTAGCACAGACAGGGGGCCTTATAATTCACCCCTCCACTTT. Protein product: CASSTDRGPYNSPLHF.

The J gene is TRBJ2-2, the V gene TRBV2, with 9 positions matching TRBD1. The trim removed 6 bases at V and 0 bases at J, leaving 5 bases unmatched. This CDR3 comprises 16 residues. CDR1 and CDR2 from the germline V gene are SNHLY and FYNNEI. CDR3 in DNA: TGTGCCAGCAGGGGGGGACAGGGAACGAACACCGGGGAGCTGTTTTTT. The encoded protein is CASRGGQGTNTGELFF.

The V and J genes are TRBV6-5 and TRBJ1-2, with D possibly being TRBD1 (5 bases). V lost 2 bases and J 5 bases, leaving 15 bases between the germline ends. This CDR3 is built from 15 residues. The V gene's germline CDR1 is MNHEY and CDR2 SVGAGI. CDR3 DNA: TGTGCCAGCAGTTACGCCCTGCAGGGAATATATGGCTACACCTTC. Translating it yields CASSYALQGIYGYTF.

This chain connects TRBV10-3 to TRBJ2-4, with 7 bases lining up with TRBD1. The V segment lost 6 bases and the J segment 4 bases; nucleotides outside the gene matches: 6. Germline V gene sequence: CDR1 ENHRY, CDR2 SYGVKD. The CDR3 totals 14 residues. For the CDR3, the DNA is TGTGCCATCAGCGCCACAGGGGCAAAAAACATTCAGTACTTC. Residues: CAISATGAKNIQYF.